This TCR beta chain originates from a study of T-cell reconstitution after alpha-beta-depleted transplantation in children. Of note for this clonotype: No antigen is known for it.

Molecular barcoding with unique molecular identifiers was used for the TCRbeta library. Via MiXCR, TCRdb re-called the PCR reads, giving one row per CDR3 protein. Among some 81,000 distinct CDR3 sequences listed, roughly 13% were seen once. The ends were cut back, 5 bases at V and 2 bases at J, with 10 bases in the middle. This CDR3 spans 14 amino acids. Germline V lookup: CDR1 LGHDT, CDR2 YNNKEL (reference sequence). General observations from the study: At one year after transplant, newly produced T cells mostly accounted for T-cell counts and diversity.

The V call is TRBV3-1, the J call TRBJ2-1; D is perhaps TRBD2 (6 bases). The sample in question was PBMCs, mostly from graft donor cells, obtained 180 days after TCRalphabeta/CD19-depleted stem cell transplant. The origin of this receptor is a male patient between 2 and 15 years old who had a stem cell transplant for acute lymphoblastic leukemia, so the T cells may come from the graft donor. This CDR3 is CASSIGGAYNEQFF. In DNA form, the CDR3 reads TGTGCCAGCAGCATCGGAGGGGCCTACAATGAGCAGTTCTTC.